This TCR beta chain appears in the sequencing data of a study of cytomegalovirus exposure and HLA in healthy donors. Broader study findings: High specificity and sensitivity for cytomegalovirus status were reported for the classifier. Cytomegalovirus-associated status was assigned to about 180 TCR beta chains.

The donors were members of the validation cohort comprising about 130 subjects, separate from the roughly 730-subject first cohort. To note about this clone: What it binds is unknown.

The CDR3 is made up of 13 amino acids. Germline V CDR1 and CDR2: SNHLY, FYNNEI. Trimming removed 6 bases from V and 0 bases from J; junction bases left unmatched: 1. Only in-frame clones appear in the TCRdb table, and some are missing; sequencing was by immunoSEQ multiplex PCR. The sample shows 200,000 to 300,000 clones, less than 95% of them seen only once. Sample: PBMCs. This clonotype was obtained from a woman aged 25 to 45 in good health and CMV-seronegative. V and J are TRBV2 and TRBJ2-5; 7 bases line up with TRBD1. The CDR3 sequence is CASRGTDQETQYF. The CDR3 DNA reads as TGTGCCAGCAGGGGGACAGACCAAGAGACCCAGTACTTC.